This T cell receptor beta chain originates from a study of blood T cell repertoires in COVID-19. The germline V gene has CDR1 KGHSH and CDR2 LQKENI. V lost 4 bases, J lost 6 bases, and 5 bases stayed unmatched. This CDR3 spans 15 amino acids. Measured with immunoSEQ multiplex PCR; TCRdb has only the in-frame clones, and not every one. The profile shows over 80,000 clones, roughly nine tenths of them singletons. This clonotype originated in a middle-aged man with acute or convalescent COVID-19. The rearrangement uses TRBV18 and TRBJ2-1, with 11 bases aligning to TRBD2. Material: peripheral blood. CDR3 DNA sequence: TGTGCCAGCTCACGATATAGCGGGGGGGCCAATGAGCAGTTCTTC. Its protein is CASSRYSGGANEQFF.